These 21 T cell receptor beta chains were sequenced from one sample in a study of CD8+ T cells in alopecia areata. Treatment given: oral pan-JAK inhibitor, 5-10 mg twice daily. Reverse transcribed after extraction, RNA yielded cDNA as the sequencing template. Here immunoSEQ multiplex PCR was the method, and the copy in TCRdb shows in-frame clones only, minus some. The sample holds 200,000 or so clones, roughly 60% seen once. Sequencing used CD4+ T cells sorted from blood, obtained at week 24, from a patient treated with tofacitinib. These receptors all stem from a human donor with alopecia areata.

This chain links TRBV29-1 with TRBJ1-1; perhaps TRBD1 as D (6 bases). The CDR3 sequence is 13 residues long. V shed 5 bases and J shed 7 bases, with 17 bases lying between them. CDR1 and CDR2 from the germline V gene are SQVTM and ANQGSEA. The CDR3 DNA reads TGCAGCGTTTGGACAGCAGCCTTGAGTGAAGCTTTCTTT. Translating it yields CSVWTAALSEAFF.

Note on this clone: At the DNA level, this CDR3 is encoded by other sequences in the same sample as well. V and J are TRBV2 and TRBJ2-7; D remains ambiguous. V dropped 4 bases and J dropped 4 bases, with 5 bases sitting between them. The CDR3 has 11 residues. Germline lookup yields CDR1 SNHLY and CDR2 FYNNEI. Here the CDR3 DNA reads TGTGCCAGCAGTGGGAGATACGAGCAGTACTTC. This encodes CASSGRYEQYF. The variable domain in full, completed from reference TRBV2 and TRBJ2-7, reads EPEVTQTPSHQVTQMGQEVILRCVPISNHLYFYWYRQILGQKVEFLVSFYNNEISEKSEIFDDQFSVERPDGSNFTLKIRSTKLEDSAMYFCASSGRYEQYFGPGTRLTVT.

This rearrangement joins TRBV30 to TRBJ1-2; D is unclear. V dropped 4 bases and J dropped 6 bases, with 15 bases sitting between them. The CDR3 runs to 13 residues. Germline CDR1 reads GTSNPN; CDR2 reads SVGIG (reference sequence). CDR3 in DNA: TGTGCCTGGACCCCGCGCGGGCCGCATGGCTACACCTTC. Amino acids: CAWTPRGPHGYTF.

The chain joins TRBV27 to TRBJ1-2, with D possibly matching TRBD1 (5 bases). Trimming took off 2 bases at V and 4 bases at J, with 14 bases between the two ends. This CDR3 has 15 residues. Germline-derived CDR1 and CDR2 are MNHEY and SMNVEV (reference sequence). CDR3 amino acids: CASSLEPGGVYGYTF. CDR3 DNA: TGTGCCAGCAGTTTAGAACCCGGGGGAGTCTATGGCTACACCTTC.

The chain employs TRBV6-6 and TRBJ1-2; D is undetermined. Germline V gene sequence: CDR1 MNHNY, CDR2 SVGAGI (reference sequence). Trimming took off 2 bases at V and 1 base at J, with 8 bases between the two ends. The CDR3 has 14 amino acids. The CDR3 region has the DNA TGTGCCAGCAGTTACGGGCGGGGTAACTATGGCTACACCTTC. Translating gives CASSYGRGNYGYTF.

V gene TRBV19 combines with J gene TRBJ1-2; possible D gene TRBD1, 5 bases. V lost 4 bases and J lost 2, with 17 bases in between. Per the germline V gene, CDR1 is LNHDA and CDR2 is SQIVND (reference sequence). The CDR3 consists of 16 residues. Here the CDR3 DNA reads TGTGCCAGTAGTAGTGCTACAGGCCCACCCAACTATGGCTACACCTTC. Protein sequence: CASSSATGPPNYGYTF.

This chain uses TRBV5-1 with TRBJ2-5, with unresolved D. Per the germline V gene, CDR1 is SGHRS and CDR2 is YFSETQ. The V end lost 3 bases, the J end lost 1 base, and 7 bases lay between the germline ends. The CDR3 sequence is 13 residues long. CDR3 residues: CASSSSIQETQYF. The CDR3 region has the DNA TGCGCCAGCAGCTCGAGTATCCAAGAGACCCAGTACTTC.

This clone was seen only a few times. This rearrangement joins TRBV28 to TRBJ2-7, with no clear D. Germline lookup yields CDR1 MDHEN and CDR2 SYDVKM. CDR3 length: 15 amino acids. Trimming stripped 2 bases from V and 4 bases from J, with 15 bases between. The CDR3 sequence is CASSLQPNVKYEQYF. The CDR3 DNA sequence: TGTGCCAGCAGTTTACAGCCCAACGTCAAATACGAGCAGTACTTC. Drawing the rest from reference TRBV28 and TRBJ2-7, the complete variable domain is DVKVTQSSRYLVKRTGEKVFLECVQDMDHENMFWYRQDPGLGLRLIYFSYDVKMKEKGDIPEGYSVSREKKERFSLILESASTNQTSMYLCASSLQPNVKYEQYFGPGTRLTVT.

The V gene is TRBV2, the J gene TRBJ1-5, with D hard to call. The ends were cut back, 4 bases at V and 4 bases at J, with 20 bases in the middle. This CDR3 is 17 amino acids long. CDR1 and CDR2 (germline): SNHLY, FYNNEI. The CDR3 loop is CASSVHSGQGQNQPQHF. The CDR3 DNA sequence: TGTGCCAGCAGTGTCCATAGTGGGCAAGGGCAAAATCAGCCCCAGCATTTT.

The chain couples TRBV6-5 to TRBJ2-5; D unresolved. The CDR3 runs 13 residues. Germline CDR1 is MNHEY and CDR2 is SVGAGI. Trimming shortened V by 6 bases and J by 5 bases, and 13 bases separated the two germline ends. The CDR3: CASSIVEDETQYF. The CDR3 region has the DNA TGTGCCAGCAGCATCGTTGAGGATGAGACCCAGTACTTC.

The chain links TRBV6-5 to TRBJ2-7; perhaps TRBD2 as D (7 bases). V shed 5 bases and J shed 5 bases, with 19 bases lying between them. Germline V lookup: CDR1 MNHEY, CDR2 SVGAGI. There are 15 residues in the CDR3. CDR3 in DNA: TGTGCCAGCAGTCGGAGGGGGAGGGCCTACAACGAGCAGTACTTC. This encodes CASSRRGRAYNEQYF.

The rearrangement joins TRBV5-1 to TRBJ2-7; 7 positions agree with TRBD2. Germline values: CDR1 SGHRS, CDR2 YFSETQ. The CDR3 has 18 amino acids. Losses at the gene ends were 4 bases for V and 5 bases for J; bases not matched to a gene: 21. CDR3 sequence: CASSLRAGDYKSFHEQYF. The CDR3 DNA reads TGCGCCAGCAGCCTCCGGGCGGGAGATTATAAGAGCTTCCACGAGCAGTACTTC.

CDR3 bases: TGCGCCAGCAGCCCTAGGACGGGGGAGACCCAGTACTTC. The encoded protein is CASSPRTGETQYF. The rearrangement joins TRBV5-1 to TRBJ2-5; the D gene is possibly TRBD2 (5 bases). CDR1 is SGHRS and CDR2 is YFSETQ in the germline V gene. This CDR3 is 13 amino acids long. Trimming left V 4 bases short and J 5 bases short, with 12 bases between.

This sequence joins TRBV28 and TRBJ1-1; D unclear. V gave up 6 bases and J gave up 1 base, with 9 bases separating them. Germline CDR1 reads MDHEN; CDR2 reads SYDVKM. The CDR3 runs 13 residues. The CDR3 DNA reads TGTGCCAGCAGCCGTGCAGGGAACACTGAAGCTTTCTTT. This sequence encodes CASSRAGNTEAFF.

The chain couples TRBV23-1 to TRBJ2-7; D is unclear. TRBV23-1 is reported as an ORF; its role is uncertain. Trimming took 3 bases from V and 3 from J, leaving 9 bases between them. CDR3 length equals 13 residues. CDR3 sequence (DNA): TGCGCCAGCAGTCACTGGGTCCGCTACGAGCAGTACTTC. It specifies CASSHWVRYEQYF.

The gene calls are TRBV18 and TRBJ2-5, with 7 bases matching TRBD1. Trimming took 6 bases from V and 4 from J; bases not matched to a gene: 8. Germline CDR1 and CDR2: KGHSH and LQKENI. This CDR3 is built from 14 residues. The CDR3 reads CASSGQSTGETQYF. CDR3 bases: TGTGCCAGCTCGGGACAGTCAACCGGAGAGACCCAGTACTTC. The full variable domain, in which reference TRBV18 and TRBJ2-5 provide the parts outside the CDR3, is NAGVMQNPRHLVRRRGQEARLRCSPMKGHSHVYWYRQLPEEGLKFMVYLQKENIIDESGMPKERFSAEFPKEGPSILRIQQVVRGDSAAYFCASSGQSTGETQYFGPGTRLLVL.

This chain uses TRBV27 with TRBJ2-5, with D perhaps TRBD1 (6 bases). V lost 2 bases and J 1 base, leaving 11 bases between the germline ends. CDR3 length: 15 residues. Germline V gene sequence: CDR1 MNHEY, CDR2 SMNVEV (reference sequence). In nucleotides, the CDR3 is TGTGCCAGCAGTTTAGGGCAAGGGGGCCAAGAGACCCAGTACTTC. Translation: CASSLGQGGQETQYF.

The genes are TRBV9 and TRBJ2-5; D is perhaps TRBD1 (6 bases). The CDR3 has 14 residues. Germline CDR1 reads SGDLS; CDR2 reads YYNGEE. V lost 0 bases, J lost 5 bases, and 11 bases lay in between. The CDR3 sequence is CASSVDPGEETQYF. CDR3 coding DNA: TGTGCCAGCAGCGTAGACCCAGGGGAGGAGACCCAGTACTTC.

This clone has more than one count but fewer than ten. This chain uses TRBV30 with TRBJ1-2; a weak D match, TRBD1 (5 bases). V lost 8 bases to trimming and J lost 2 bases, with 9 bases between them. The germline V gene encodes CDR1 GTSNPN and CDR2 SVGIG (reference sequence). The CDR3 has 11 residues. The CDR3 coding sequence is TGTGCCGGTACAGGAAACTATGGCTACACCTTC. The encoded protein is CAGTGNYGYTF.

The CDR3 loop reads CASSTRDRVPEQYF. CDR3 nucleotides: TGTGCCAGCAGCACCCGGGACAGGGTTCCCGAGCAGTACTTC. The chain combines TRBV5-4 with TRBJ2-7; TRBD1 matches 9 bases. Germline V CDR1 and CDR2: SGHNT, YYREEE (reference sequence). This CDR3 contains 14 residues. J lost 6 bases, V lost 4 bases, and 8 bases had no gene match.

The J gene is TRBJ1-6, the V gene TRBV27; D gene uncertain. The CDR3 extends over 16 amino acids. Per the germline V gene, CDR1 is MNHEY and CDR2 is SMNVEV (reference sequence). Trimming took 6 bases from V and 7 from J, leaving 19 bases between them. CDR3 protein: CASRVVGLGENSPLHF. CDR3 DNA: TGTGCCAGCAGGGTTGTAGGACTTGGAGAGAATTCACCCCTCCACTTT.